These T cell receptor beta chains were read from a single sample in a study of blood T cell repertoires in COVID-19. The protocol was immunoSEQ multiplex PCR, while the TCRdb copy is restricted to in-frame clones and leaves out a portion. The sample holds roughly 56,000 clones; about nine tenths are singletons and the top ten take less than 7.5%. Sequenced material: peripheral blood. The receptors shown here come from a man between 45 and 60 years old with active COVID-19. CDR3s include the opening cysteine and the closing phenylalanine or tryptophan. A D gene is named only where the DNA matches it firmly. Size tells how often a clone was seen (once, few, many) or the class of an expanded clone, and some rows leave it out.

clone size	D gene	V gene	J gene	CDR3 length	CDR3 protein	CDR3 DNA
.	TRBD2	TRBV6-2/TRBV6-3	TRBJ2-3	15	CASSRLAGSTDTQYF	TGTGCCAGCAGTAGACTAGCGGGAAGCACAGATACGCAGTATTTT
.	.	TRBV18	TRBJ2-5	13	CASSPGAVETQYF	TGTGCCAGCTCACCCGGAGCGGTGGAGACCCAGTACTTC
medium-sized	TRBD1	TRBV18	TRBJ1-2	15	CASSLAAGGTYGYTF	TGTGCCAGCTCCCTAGCCGCAGGGGGAACCTATGGCTACACCTTC
.	TRBD1	TRBV5-1	TRBJ1-3	14	CASSAGQLGDTIYF	TGCGCCAGCAGCGCGGGACAGTTGGGGGACACCATATATTTT
.	TRBD1	TRBV10-3	TRBJ2-7	14	CAIGDRTGIYEQYF	TGTGCCATCGGTGATAGGACAGGGATTTACGAGCAGTACTTC
.	.	TRBV5-1	TRBJ1-2	12	CASSSENYGYTF	TGCGCCAGCAGCTCCGAGAACTATGGCTACACCTTC
.	.	TRBV10-2	TRBJ1-1	12	CASSGAGTEAFF	TGCGCCAGCAGTGGGGCGGGCACTGAAGCTTTCTTT
.	TRBD1	TRBV5-4	TRBJ1-3	16	CASSSTGGSSGNTIYF	TGTGCCAGCAGCTCGACAGGGGGATCCTCTGGAAACACCATATATTTT
.	.	TRBV6-2/TRBV6-3	TRBJ2-2	15	CASSPGREPPGELFF	TGTGCCAGCAGTCCGGGGCGGGAACCTCCCGGGGAGCTGTTTTTT
.	.	TRBV7-8	TRBJ2-7	15	CASSLATGGHYEQYF	TGTGCCAGCAGCTTAGCGACCGGGGGGCATTACGAGCAGTACTTC
.	TRBD2	TRBV6-5	TRBJ2-1	15	CASTPGASGINEQFF	TGTGCCAGCACCCCAGGTGCTAGCGGTATCAATGAGCAGTTCTTC
.	TRBD2	TRBV5-1	TRBJ2-3	15	CASSGIAGETDTQYF	TGCGCCAGCAGTGGGATAGCGGGAGAAACAGATACGCAGTATTTT
.	TRBD1	TRBV25-1	TRBJ1-2	15	CASSGGTGGASGYTF	TGTGCCAGCAGTGGGGGGACAGGGGGCGCGAGTGGCTACACCTTC
.	TRBD2	TRBV7-2	TRBJ2-4	18	CASSQRPTSGSTKNIQYF	TGTGCCAGCAGCCAACGCCCGACTAGCGGGAGCACCAAAAACATTCAGTACTTC
.	.	TRBV4-1	TRBJ1-6	17	CASSQASSGNIHSPLHF	TGCGCCAGCAGCCAAGCCTCCTCCGGGAATATCCATTCACCCCTCCACTTT
.	.	TRBV19	TRBJ2-3	16	CASSPRTAVNTDTQYF	TGTGCCAGTAGTCCCAGGACAGCGGTGAACACAGATACGCAGTATTTT
.	.	TRBV29-1	TRBJ2-7	13	CSVTGLLSYEQYF	TGCAGCGTCACAGGCCTTCTTTCCTACGAGCAGTACTTC
.	TRBD1	TRBV7-9	TRBJ1-6	14	CASRTGAENSPLHF	TGTGCCAGCAGGACAGGGGCTGAAAATTCACCCCTCCACTTT
.	TRBD1	TRBV27	TRBJ2-6	20	CASSLDWTGRYLSGANVLTF	TGTGCCAGCAGTTTAGACTGGACAGGGCGTTACCTCTCTGGGGCCAACGTCCTGACTTTC
.	TRBD1	TRBV6-2/TRBV6-3	TRBJ2-7	14	CASSYGQGAYEQYF	TGTGCCAGCAGTTACGGACAGGGGGCCTACGAGCAGTACTTC
.	TRBD1	TRBV18	TRBJ2-3	14	CASSLQGVDDTQYF	TGTGCCAGCTCTCTTCAGGGGGTGGACGATACGCAGTATTTT
.	.	TRBV27	TRBJ1-2	15	CASSSRLAAEDGYTF	TGTGCCAGCAGTTCCCGGCTAGCCGCCGAGGACGGCTACACCTTC